One sample yielded the 7 T cell receptor beta chains listed below, sequenced in a study of T cell responses to AZD1222 COVID-19 vaccine. The table came from immunoSEQ multiplex PCR; TCRdb's copy has only in-frame clones and leaves some out. Among under 150,000 clones listed, about nine tenths were seen once. The sample was peripheral blood, taken on day 0 of AZD1222 vaccination. The receptors here all came from an adult in good health.

This chain uses TRBV19 with TRBJ1-1; no clear D. CDR3 length: 11 residues. Per the germline V gene, CDR1 is LNHDA and CDR2 is SQIVND (reference sequence). Trimming removed 1 base at V and 6 bases at J, with 3 bases between. Here the CDR3 reads CASSIGSEAFF. DNA for the CDR3: TGTGCCAGTAGTATAGGGTCTGAAGCTTTCTTT.

This clone occurred a few times. This chain uses TRBV5-5 with TRBJ2-7; TRBD2 might be the D (6 bases). The CDR3 runs to 15 residues. CDR1 and CDR2 from the germline V gene are SGHKS and YYEKEE (reference sequence). V shed 0 bases and J shed 4 bases, with 14 bases lying between them. The CDR3: CASSLVLASIYEQYF. The CDR3 region has the DNA TGTGCCAGCAGCTTGGTGCTAGCGAGCATTTACGAGCAGTACTTC.

The V call is TRBV5-1, the J call TRBJ1-1, with a weak D call TRBD1 (6 bases). The CDR3 has 14 residues. Germline V CDR1 and CDR2: SGHRS, YFSETQ. V was pared by 7 bases and J by 2 bases, with 15 bases between. The CDR3 DNA reads as TGCGCCAGCTCCCGGGGGGCCGTAAACACTGAAGCTTTCTTT. It yields the protein CASSRGAVNTEAFF. Full variable domain (rest looked up from reference TRBV5-1 and TRBJ1-1): KAGVTQTPRYLIKTRGQQVTLSCSPISGHRSVSWYQQTPGQGLQFLFEYFSETQRNKGNFPGRFSGRQFSNSRSEMNVSTLELGDSALYLCASSRGAVNTEAFFGQGTRLTVV.

This rearrangement joins TRBV10-3 to TRBJ1-2, with no clear D. Between the trimmed V and J ends, which lost 3 bases and 0 bases, there was a span of 8 bases. This CDR3 has 14 amino acids. CDR1 is ENHRY and CDR2 is SYGVKD in the germline V gene. CDR3 coding DNA: TGTGCCATCAGTGATTTGGGTTCTAACTATGGCTACACCTTC. This codes for CAISDLGSNYGYTF.

The rearrangement uses TRBV12-3 or TRBV12-4 and TRBJ1-1, with D possibly matching TRBD1 (5 bases). The CDR3 covers 13 residues. Trimming removed 4 bases at V and 1 base at J, with 7 bases between. CDR3 bases: TGTGCCAGCAGTTGGGGGAGGAACACTGAAGCTTTCTTT. Protein sequence: CASSWGRNTEAFF.

The rearrangement links TRBV7-9 to TRBJ2-2, with TRBD1 as a possible D gene (6 bases). This CDR3 region has 17 residues. The germline V gene encodes CDR1 SEHNR and CDR2 FQNEAQ (reference sequence). Trimming left V 1 base short and J 3 bases short, with 15 bases between. CDR3 region: CASSLGQGPFHTGELFF. The DNA of the CDR3 is TGTGCCAGCAGCTTAGGGCAGGGGCCTTTCCACACCGGGGAGCTGTTTTTT.

The rearrangement uses TRBV6-5 and TRBJ2-7, with 9 bases aligning to TRBD2. The CDR3 spans 14 residues. The V segment lost 6 bases and the J segment 4 bases; nucleotides outside the gene matches: 7. Germline V gives CDR1 MNHEY, CDR2 SVGAGI. As DNA, the CDR3 is TGTGCCAGCAGCCGGCTAGCGGGACAGTACGAGCAGTACTTC. It codes for CASSRLAGQYEQYF.